This T cell receptor (beta chain) was identified during a study of T cells in Graves' hyperthyroidism and ophthalmopathy (dated by TCRdb to the late 2010s). At the level of the whole study: Peripheral blood samples were taken at initial diagnosis, before any treatment was given. To identify distinguishing TCR V-J signatures, a discovery cohort of about 100 patients was used, comprising under 45 with Graves' ophthalmopathy and around 60 with stable Graves' hyperthyroidism. Prospective prediction of ophthalmopathy was tested in an independent validation cohort of some 19 hyperthyroidism patients and 17 patients who later progressed to ophthalmopathy. For training and testing, the roughly 93 patients in the discovery cohort were randomly divided in a 7:3 ratio. In more than 5 Graves' hyperthyroidism patients, the study also compared T-cell repertoires from thyroid tissue with T-cell repertoires from blood. Following sampling, methimazole starting at 30 mg daily was given to hyperthyroidism patients, and high-dose intravenous methylprednisolone was given to ophthalmopathy patients. TCR Vbeta CDR3 sequencing of 130 to 150 peripheral blood samples (43 ophthalmopathy, approximately 80 hyperthyroidism and 17 progressor patients) is reported in the paper. Beyond this particular receptor, the publication reports: No statistical method was used to set the sample size in advance, and investigators knew the group allocation. Blood samples also contained most of the expanded thyroid clonotypes (frequency above 0.001), which suggests that blood repertoires may reflect thyroid immune responses. In cross-validation, a model built on a 13 V-J signature told ophthalmopathy apart from stable hyperthyroidism with over 85% sensitivity and approximately 81% specificity, and in testing the same model reached 80%/75%. In validation, progression to ophthalmopathy was predicted by the model with 65% to 71% sensitivity and 72.22% specificity, a median of about 6.8 months before onset.

This clonotype has just a few counts. The antigen it recognizes is unknown. Base quality data are lacking; no much larger clone is found one base away. In the germline V gene, CDR1 corresponds to SGHDN and CDR2 to FVKESK. Spanning cysteine to phenylalanine, the CDR3 consists of 16 amino acids. Just CDR3 DNA is preserved here, 48 bases in frame from base 1. V is cut by 3 bases and J by 3 bases, and the space between the germline ends is 15 bases. In the ophthalmopathy patients, disease was moderately to severely active, with a Clinical Activity Score of 3 or more, a NOSPECS grade of 4 or more, and a duration of less than 3 months. Any patient with an uncontrolled infection, another autoimmune disease, pregnancy or lactation was excluded. Diagnoses were established on the basis of clinical symptoms, serum thyroxine and TRAb, thyroid ultrasound, and orbital computed tomography. Ficoll-Paque density gradient centrifugation was used to isolate PBMCs from approximately 10 ml of fresh peripheral blood. Trizol reagent was used to extract total RNA, and RNA quality was then checked on an Agilent 2100 Bioanalyzer.

TCR beta CDR3 regions were amplified from RNA transcripts. The first round of RT-PCR for the TCR CDR3 was performed with the HTBI primer set and the Qiagen OneStep RT-PCR kit. A second multiplex PCR round built the libraries, followed by size selection and purification. Sequencing of the libraries was done on an Illumina HiSeq2000 using paired-end 100 bp reads. From the authors' description of their analysis: Raw data were processed with SOAPnuke, discarding reads with adapters, uncalled bases, mean Phred below 15, or no exact constant-primer or identifier match. COPE v1.2.5 was used to merge the high-quality paired reads, and each unique nucleotide sequence was defined as a clonotype. MiTCR v1.1 was used to align the clonotypes against IMGT TRBV, TRBD and TRBJ reference segments. The analysis was restricted to V-J combinations with a frequency above 0.0001, which together covered 99% to 99.2% of the repertoires. The TCS score was defined as F50 (clonal expansion) divided by E x V (chaos), with BLOSUM62-based TCRdist calculated between CDR3 peptides within each V-J. Welch's t-statistics and random forest reduced fewer than 600 V-J features to under 15, which were used in a naive Bayes classifier (R e1071). The raw public reads went through TCRdb reprocessing: fastp at Q25, MiXCR clone calling, in-frame beta chains kept. Rows with a matching CDR3 protein are joined into one entry that keeps the most common DNA and genes. The V and J calls here are based on TCRdb, not the publication. The sample table records a few hundred thousand distinct CDR3 sequences; roughly 14% of these occur just once. The leading ten clones occupy 15% to 20% of the sample.

Material for sequencing was blood. This chain joins TRBV14 to TRBJ1-3, and possibly TRBD1, on 6 matching bases. This clonotype was sampled from a woman aged 25 to 39 with Graves' ophthalmopathy. The sequenced DNA: TGTGCCAGCAGCCAGGGACATTTGGGATTTGGAAACACCATATATTTT. Its protein product is CASSQGHLGFGNTIYF.